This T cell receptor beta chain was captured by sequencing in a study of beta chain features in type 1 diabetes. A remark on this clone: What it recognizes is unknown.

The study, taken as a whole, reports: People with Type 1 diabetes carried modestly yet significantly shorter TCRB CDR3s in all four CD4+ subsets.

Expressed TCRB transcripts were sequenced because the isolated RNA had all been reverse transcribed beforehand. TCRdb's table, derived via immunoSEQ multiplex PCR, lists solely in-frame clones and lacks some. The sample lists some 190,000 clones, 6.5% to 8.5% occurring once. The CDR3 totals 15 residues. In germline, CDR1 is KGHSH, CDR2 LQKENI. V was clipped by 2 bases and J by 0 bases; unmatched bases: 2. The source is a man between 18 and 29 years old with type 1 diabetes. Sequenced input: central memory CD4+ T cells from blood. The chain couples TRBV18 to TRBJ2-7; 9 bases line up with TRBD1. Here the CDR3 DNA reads TGTGCCAGCTCACCAGGGACAGGGTTCTCCTACGAGCAGTACTTC. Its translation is CASSPGTGFSYEQYF.